The T cell receptor (beta chain) under discussion was sequenced for a study of cytomegalovirus exposure and HLA in healthy donors (dated by TCRdb to 2016 to 2017). Notes on the research overall: According to an earlier analysis of 550 to 700 of the donors, 150 million to 200 million T cells yielded 100 million or so unique TCR beta sequences and about 300 Gb of sequence data. An early release that covered some 640 HLA-typed donors contained around 330 gigabases of sequencing data and around 80 million unique TCR sequences. Among the roughly 380 genotyped donors, approximately 77% belonged to the genetic ancestry cluster associated with self-reported Caucasian donors. The study was designed to test whether signatures of past pathogen exposure could be identified by cataloging public T cell receptors. The T cell repertoires of several hundred subjects were profiled by immunosequencing and related to cytomegalovirus serostatus. Besides the first cohort of hundreds of subjects, a separate validation cohort made up of roughly 130 different subjects was used. To predict cytomegalovirus infection status, the study brought together high-throughput TCR immunosequencing, statistical association of individual TCRs with disease status, and machine learning. A later analysis re-analyzed previously published TCR beta repertoires from 666 donors and added high-resolution HLA genotyping to study TCR occurrence patterns. In the later analysis, no new phenotypic data were used to find candidate immune exposures; instead, reliance was placed on TCR beta sequences and their occurrence across donors. An earlier analysis of 587 of the donors applied high-throughput TCR beta sequencing to assess whether each TCR beta V gene segment acted as functional or pseudogenic. Donor age, sex, ethnicity and CMV serostatus were collected together with the repertoire data. In a later genetic analysis, genome-wide SNP genotypes for about three fifths of the roughly 670 donors were used, and that subset was treated as a discovery cohort. All discovery cohort repertoires had been generated on a single sequencing platform. HLA typing covered class I and class II loci at four-digit resolution. Typing coverage differed by locus: A, B, C, DRB1 and DQB1 were typed in roughly 620-630 donors, DQA1 in roughly 500, DPA1 in some 570, and DPB1 in 472. About 5 DR-DQ haplotypes were handled as single units for association and clustering, since linkage in the cohort was strong. Among around 400 genotyped donors of the cohort, an average of approximately 240,000 unique TCR beta nucleotide sequences were sequenced per donor, approximately 20% of them non-productive. The full study reports these points: Most CMV-associated TCR beta chains appeared to be HLA-restricted in a later analysis, and the HLA associations seemed to be driven largely by CMV exposure. The 87-base-pair reads could not distinguish some IMGT-functional V segments, including TRBV6-2 and TRBV6-3, so those segments were excluded. An earlier analysis of 450 to 750 of the donors showed that most TCR beta V segments appeared in productive rearrangements either about 87% or about 30% of the time, which broadly matched IMGT annotations. Immune exposure information for the cohort was limited to CMV serostatus. A later analysis reported that several top co-occurrence clusters appeared linked to parvovirus B19, influenza, CMV and Epstein-Barr virus. It was suggested by the authors that the approach could potentially be generalized to other disease states and immunological phenotypes. Correlated functional status among segregating V segments might be attributable to linkage disequilibrium, but an unknown experimental factor could not be ruled out. A later analysis found that TCR association rates varied across HLA loci, with DRB1 alleles showing the most associated TCRs and HLA-C alleles the fewest. In a later analysis, HLA-associated TCR beta chains showed more clonal expansion and lower generation probabilities than non-associated chains that were equally common. When HLA alleles, especially DR and DQ, strongly co-occurred, TCR associations were difficult to assign to individual alleles. Because some donors lacked HLA typing at each locus, the association tests relied only on the typed subset. A cluster of highly shared sequence variants was judged likely to be a technical artifact of the sequencing pipeline. A later genetic analysis reported fewer N-insertions in productive TCRs among donors in an Asian-associated ancestry cluster than the roughly 690-donor mean. Presence/absence analyses assumed roughly uniform sequencing depth across donors, an assumption that may not hold. At a false discovery rate of 0.05, a later analysis linked 16,000 or so TCR beta sequences to specific HLA alleles. This cohort had only TCR beta chains sequenced, and the lack of alpha or paired-chain data limited which features could be detected. Some 15 rarely observed V segments, including chromosome 9 orphons, were excluded from the earlier analysis of some 590 of the donors because counts were too low. The study listed over 150 TCR beta chains as associated with cytomegalovirus. Most TCR sequences were seen in very few donors, while some public TCRs were found in many individuals. A later genetic analysis associated a missense DCLRE1C variant with V-gene and J-gene trimming of TCR beta chains, and an independent cohort replicated the association. In both the original and validation cohorts, the classifier was reported to diagnose cytomegalovirus status with high specificity and sensitivity. In vitro tests confirmed that a few of the cytomegalovirus-associated TCR beta chains recognize cytomegalovirus antigens. A further reported finding was that TCR beta sequences accurately predicted the HLA-A and HLA-B alleles for most subjects in the first cohort.

Remarks on this clone: Its antigen remains undetermined. Per-base quality was not reported, and no clone a single base away is much larger than it.

The cohort was made up of roughly 670 healthy bone marrow donors. At the time of sampling, every cohort member was nominally healthy, though immune exposures that went unrecorded were likely present. The donor tested CMV seronegative, placing the donor among the 352 seronegative members of the cohort. Each donor provided a peripheral blood sample, and peripheral blood mononuclear cells were used for TCR beta sequencing. The Qiagen DNeasy Blood Extraction Kit was used to extract genomic DNA from the blood cell samples. Relative to germline, V is 5 bases shorter and J is 0 bases shorter, with 15 bases between their ends. Measured from the cysteine to the phenylalanine, the CDR3 is 17 residues long. CDR3 DNA only is kept here, 51 bases in frame from base 1. In the germline V gene, CDR1 corresponds to SGHTS and CDR2 to YDEGEE. Library preparation used the immunoSEQ multiplex PCR assay. For the multiplex PCR, a mixture combining 60 forward primers for TCR Vbeta segments and 13 reverse primers for TCR Jbeta segments was used. Amplification of the CDR3 region of rearranged TCR beta genes was performed with a multiplex PCR assay on genomic DNA. The amplified TCR beta libraries were sequenced on the Illumina HiSeq System as 87-base-pair reads. The paper's processing steps were these. Across the 600 to 700 repertoires, a later analysis counted roughly 84 million unique TCR beta chains, around 11 million of which were shared by at least two donors. Raw reads were error-corrected and collapsed into unique sequences by a nearest-neighbor algorithm in which closely related sequences were merged to remove PCR and sequencing errors. To assign V, D and J gene segments, CDR3 sequences were aligned to IMGT reference sequences. For a sequence to be retained, a match of at least six nucleotides was required to both a V gene segment and a J gene segment. Rearrangements were called productive when the CDR3 lacked stop codons and stayed in frame with V and J; all others were non-productive. Following IMGT convention, CDR3 was defined as the stretch from the second conserved V-encoded cysteine to the conserved J-encoded phenylalanine. The earlier analysis of about 610 of the donors excluded any sequence lacking an unambiguous match to a single V gene segment. In an earlier analysis of 587 of the donors, V segments were called functional above 56.7% productive rearrangements and were called segregating when the between-donor standard deviation exceeded 5%. A statistical classification framework was built for diagnosing cytomegalovirus status from the catalog of TCR beta chain sequences. In a later analysis, V and J genes were assigned by comparing TCR nucleotide sequences against IMGT/GENE-DB human TR gene sequences. Using the TCRdist pipeline, a later analysis assigned CDR3 sequences along with most-parsimonious VDJ recombination scenarios. In a later analysis, each TCR beta chain was defined by its CDR3 amino acid sequence together with its V-gene family, and reads without a unique V-gene family were excluded. In a later analysis, fewer than 650 highly shared, low-generation-probability nucleotide sequences were removed to address suspected cross-contamination and a sequencing artifact. In a later analysis, a clonal expansion index was calculated for each public chain from normalized within-repertoire ranks of inferred template counts. In a later analysis, generation probabilities were computed using a VDJ recombination model fitted to out-of-frame rearrangements, and the results were checked against IGoR. In a later analysis, TCR-TCR, TCR-HLA and TCR-CMV co-occurrence was scored with hypergeometric tests, and a repertoire-size bias correction was applied to TCR pairs. False discovery rates were estimated in a later analysis by permuting HLA or CMV assignments 20 times. In a later analysis, co-occurring TCRs were grouped using DBSCAN, and TCRdist sequence similarity was added for clustering within HLA-allele-positive subsets. For co-occurrence clustering, repertoires with fewer than 30,000 or more than 120,000 public chains were excluded, along with four to six repertoires with anomalous nucleotide sharing. TCRdb mirrors the immuneACCESS table, restricted to in-frame sequences. Some clones are absent from its copies; in checked studies, under half trace to an unresolved V gene, and the reason for the others is unknown. That table supplies the V and J calls and clone size; D and trimming were determined from the DNA. The sample table lists 150,000 to 200,000 clones, 65% to 85% of them with a count of one. The top ten hold more than 1.5% of the sample.

Recombination joined TRBV5-8 with TRBJ1-6, with no D gene named confidently. This clonotype was sampled from a man aged 18 to 30 in good health and CMV-seronegative. Sequencing used PBMCs. The CDR3 protein: CASSPEPRSSYNSPLHF. The DNA reads TGTGCCAGCAGTCCAGAACCTAGGAGCTCCTATAATTCACCCCTCCACTTT.